This entry features one TCR beta chain sequence. Its cognate antigen is unknown. Researchers ran the PCR with 60 Vbeta and 13 Jbeta primers. Profiled with immunoSEQ multiplex PCR; TCRdb holds only in-frame clones, not every one. The repertoire holds 200,000 to 250,000 clones, more than 80% seen once, with approximately 2.8% in the top ten. This record belongs to a study of cytomegalovirus exposure and HLA in healthy donors. As for the study in general: There were about 86 million unique TCRs (from HLA-typed donors) in an early data release. Study observations and caveats: Associated with cytomegalovirus, according to the listing, were 150 to 200 TCR beta chains. A later analysis linked a missense variant in DCLRE1C to the trimming of TCR beta V and J genes. Reported performance of the classifier showed diagnosis of cytomegalovirus status with high specificity and sensitivity.

CDR1 SGHVS and CDR2 FNYEAQ come from the germline V gene. The CDR3 is 16 residues long. Deletions cut 1 base from V and 0 bases from J, with 13 bases between. The chain is built from TRBV7-6 and TRBJ2-7; TRBD1 might be the D (6 bases). The sample comprised PBMCs. The receptor comes from a man under 40 in good health and CMV-seronegative. CDR3 coding DNA: TGTGCCAGCAGCTTAGTGGGCAGGGGAAGCTCCTACGAGCAGTACTTC. Encoded protein: CASSLVGRGSSYEQYF.